This T cell receptor beta chain was sequenced in a study of shared clonotypes between healthy human individuals. Libraries were prepared by immunoSEQ multiplex PCR; TCRdb keeps only in-frame clonotypes and omits some of them. Here the sample spans over a million clones, around 82% being singletons. Trimming took 9 bases from V and 0 from J, leaving 8 bases between them. The CDR3 length is 12 residues. CDR1 is MDHEN and CDR2 is SYDVKM in the germline V gene. The CD4+ fraction was divided into a CD45RA+ naive subset and a CD45RA-negative memory subset. The chain carries TRBV28 and TRBJ1-1, with unresolved D. Sequencing used memory CD4+ T cells from PBMCs. The sample's subset: CD45RA-negative fraction. The clonotype comes from a man aged 18-30 years in good health. Some clones in this sample may be carry-over from other donors' samples. The CDR3 nucleotides are TGTGCCAGTCTCGGTTTGAACACTGAAGCTTTCTTT. Translation gives CASLGLNTEAFF. The complete variable domain, with remaining parts taken from reference TRBV28 and TRBJ1-1, reads DVKVTQSSRYLVKRTGEKVFLECVQDMDHENMFWYRQDPGLGLRLIYFSYDVKMKEKGDIPEGYSVSREKKERFSLILESASTNQTSMYLCASLGLNTEAFFGQGTRLTVV.